This T cell receptor beta chain was captured in a study of blood T cell repertoires in COVID-19. Study at large: Nucleic acid was either cDNA or gDNA, and it came from T cells, B-cell-depleted T cells, or PBMCs.

The CDR3 is made up of 14 amino acids. CDR1 and CDR2 (germline): LNHDA, SQIVND (reference sequence). Trimming removed 7 bases at V and 2 bases at J, with 9 bases between. Source study methods: Reference gene primer amplification yielded estimated nucleated cell counts. This table comes from immunoSEQ multiplex PCR, and its TCRdb copy is limited to in-frame clones, with some not included. V and J calls and clone size are as listed in that table; D and trimming were resolved from the DNA. Here the sample spans about 190,000 clones, 84% being singletons. Participant-reported clinical history was the basis for cohort assignment. Two negative PCRs, clearance, or symptom resolution were required of recovered Cohort 3 donors.

Source material: PBMCs or T cells enriched from blood (not recorded which). V gene TRBV19 combines with J gene TRBJ2-6; D may be TRBD1 (5 bases). This receptor was obtained from a woman in her twenties or thirties who had recovered from COVID-19. CDR3 residues: CASKGRAGANVLTF. The CDR3 bases are TGTGCCAGTAAGGGCAGGGCTGGGGCCAACGTCCTGACTTTC.